These 3 T cell receptor beta chains were sequenced from one sample in a study of T-cell reconstitution after alpha-beta-depleted transplantation in children. Unique molecular identifiers were used to barcode this TCRbeta library. TCRdb re-analysed the PCR reads in MiXCR, keeping a single row per CDR3 protein. The sample has 780,000 or so distinct CDR3 sequences, roughly 15% seen once. This specimen was PBMCs, mostly from graft donor cells, taken 360 days after TCRalphabeta/CD19-depleted stem cell transplant. Receptors were obtained from a male patient aged 10-17 years who had a stem cell transplant for acute lymphoblastic leukemia, so the T cells may come from the graft donor.

The V gene is TRBV5-5, the J gene TRBJ1-2; D possibly corresponds to TRBD1 (5 bases). The V end lost 4 bases, the J end lost 2 bases, and 12 bases lay between the germline ends. This CDR3 comprises 14 residues. Germline V gene lookup returns CDR1 SGHKS and CDR2 YYEKEE (reference sequence). For the CDR3, the DNA is TGTGCCAGCAGCACAGGCCCACTGAACTATGGCTACACCTTC. Amino acid sequence: CASSTGPLNYGYTF.

The chain employs TRBV7-8 and TRBJ1-2, with 7 bases lining up with TRBD1. CDR3 length: 14 residues. CDR1 is SGHVS, CDR2 FQNEAQ, per germline. With V trimmed by 5 bases and J by 10 bases, 13 bases remained unmatched. DNA of the CDR3: TGTGCCAGCAGCCCTAAAACAGGGGATCCCCCCTACACCTTC. It translates to CASSPKTGDPPYTF.

This clonotype occurred many times. The rearrangement uses TRBV12-3 or TRBV12-4 and TRBJ1-4; D is undetermined. V gave up 5 bases and J gave up 8 bases, with 15 bases separating them. The CDR3 totals 14 residues. CDR3 coding DNA: TGTGCCAGCAGTCATGGACGGTTTGGGGAAAAACTGTTTTTT. This encodes CASSHGRFGEKLFF.